Following are 28 T cell receptor beta chains from one sample sequenced in a study of vaccination and CD4 T cells after COVID-19. The Oncomine TCR Beta short-read assay sequenced DNA from cultured CD4+ T cells. MiXCR, run by TCRdb on the PCR reads, gives a single entry per CDR3 protein. The sample has over 9,500 distinct CDR3 sequences; under 75% are singletons. What these receptors recognize is not known. Treatment noted: roughly 10-day PBMC culture with coronavirus spike peptide pools or control peptides (ViraFEST assay). Sequencing used CD4+ T cells from blood, cultured in vitro. These receptors were obtained from a human donor who had recovered from COVID-19.

The chain has TRBV20-1 and TRBJ1-4, with 8 bases matching TRBD1. The CDR3 loop spans 14 amino acids. Germline CDR1 DFQATT, CDR2 SNEGSKA (reference sequence). Trimming took 6 bases from V and 8 from J; bases not matched to a gene: 11. The CDR3 loop reads CSADRGAIGEKLFF. The DNA of the CDR3 is TGCAGTGCAGACAGGGGCGCAATTGGGGAAAAACTGTTTTTT.

This chain connects TRBV6-5 to TRBJ1-5, with 7 nucleotides matching TRBD1. This CDR3 contains 14 residues. Germline V lookup: CDR1 MNHEY, CDR2 SVGAGI. V gave up 3 bases and J gave up 5 bases; unmatched junction bases: 4. The CDR3: CASSYRQGDQPQHF. The CDR3, as DNA: TGTGCCAGCAGTTATCGGCAGGGGGATCAGCCCCAGCATTTT.

The rearrangement uses TRBV15 and TRBJ2-4; 7 nucleotides line up with TRBD2. This CDR3 is built from 15 residues. The ends lost 0 bases at V and 4 bases at J; junction bases unmatched: 3. Germline-derived CDR1 and CDR2 are LNHNV and YYDKDF (reference sequence). In DNA, the CDR3 is TGTGCCACCAGCAGAGAGGGACTAATTAAAAACATTCAGTACTTC. Its translation: CATSREGLIKNIQYF.

This sequence joins TRBV6-1 and TRBJ1-2; D remains ambiguous. The CDR3 consists of 13 residues. Germline-derived CDR1 and CDR2 are MNHNS and SASEGT. V gave up 6 bases and J gave up 4 bases, with 12 bases separating them. CDR3 sequence reads: CASRPGFIYGYTF. As DNA, the CDR3 is TGTGCCAGCAGGCCGGGGTTCATCTATGGCTACACCTTC.

The chain has TRBV20-1 and TRBJ1-1; the D gene is possibly TRBD1 (5 bases). Per the germline V gene, CDR1 is DFQATT and CDR2 is SNEGSKA (reference sequence). The CDR3 is made up of 11 amino acids. The germline V and J ends were trimmed by 3 bases and 7 bases, with 9 bases remaining between them. CDR3 sequence (DNA): TGCAGTGCTAGTCCCACAGGTGAAGCTTTCTTT. Protein sequence: CSASPTGEAFF.

The chain carries TRBV20-1 and TRBJ1-1; D uncertain. CDR1 DFQATT and CDR2 SNEGSKA come from the germline V gene (reference sequence). Trimming left V 3 bases short and J 2 bases short, with 13 bases between. This CDR3 is built from 14 residues. CDR3 protein: CSARRSTDNTEAFF. DNA of the CDR3: TGCAGTGCTAGGAGGTCGACGGATAACACTGAAGCTTTCTTT.

The chain recombines TRBV6-5 with TRBJ2-1; D might be TRBD2 (5 bases). Trimming shortened V by 0 bases and J by 9 bases, and 12 bases separated the two germline ends. The CDR3 consists of 14 residues. Germline CDR1 and CDR2: MNHEY and SVGAGI. The CDR3 region is CASSYSRGSTEQFF. Here the CDR3 DNA reads TGTGCCAGCAGTTACTCGAGAGGGTCTACTGAGCAGTTCTTC.

The chain is built from TRBV19 and TRBJ1-5; 9 bases are a match to TRBD1. Germline CDR1 and CDR2: LNHDA and SQIVND (reference sequence). The ends lost 4 bases at V and 0 bases at J; junction bases unmatched: 4. CDR3 length equals 16 residues. In DNA form, the CDR3 reads TGTGCCAGTAGTACACAGGGGGCGAATAGCAATCAGCCCCAGCATTTT. It is translated as CASSTQGANSNQPQHF.

This clonotype was observed once. The chain has TRBV6-2 or TRBV6-3 and TRBJ1-5; no reliable D call. Trimming cost V 4 bases and J 1 base, with 8 bases left between them. The length of the CDR3 is 14 residues. Germline V gene sequence: CDR1 MNHEY, CDR2 SVGEGT. CDR3 nucleotide sequence: TGTGCCAGCAGTTCTTCACCGAGCAATCAGCCCCAGCATTTT. Translated, it gives CASSSSPSNQPQHF.

As for this clonotype: At one of its ends the junction is not consistent with the germline gene, which may arise from a read error. This sequence joins TRBV7-8 and TRBJ1-1, with TRBD1 matching 7 bases. Germline CDR1 SGHVS, CDR2 FQNEAQ. The CDR3 totals 13 residues. This CDR3 is CASGPGQPDYGIF. The CDR3 DNA reads TGTGCCAGTGGGCCGGGACAGCCAGACTATGGGATCTTT.

The V and J genes are TRBV28 and TRBJ2-7; TRBD1 is a possible D gene (7 bases). Germline V gene lookup returns CDR1 MDHEN and CDR2 SYDVKM. The germline V and J ends were trimmed by 5 bases and 2 bases, with 16 bases remaining between them. The CDR3 loop spans 15 amino acids. CDR3 sequence: CASSLQGGNTYEQYF. The DNA for the CDR3 is TGTGCCAGCAGTCTCCAGGGGGGTAACACCTACGAGCAGTACTTC. The variable domain in full, completed from reference TRBV28 and TRBJ2-7, reads DVKVTQSSRYLVKRTGEKVFLECVQDMDHENMFWYRQDPGLGLRLIYFSYDVKMKEKGDIPEGYSVSREKKERFSLILESASTNQTSMYLCASSLQGGNTYEQYFGPGTRLTVT.

The chain carries TRBV6-1 and TRBJ2-3; D possibly corresponds to TRBD2 (6 bases). Trimming shortened V by 7 bases and J by 1 base, and 15 bases separated the two germline ends. CDR3 length: 15 residues. Per the germline V gene, CDR1 is MNHNS and CDR2 is SASEGT. The CDR3 DNA reads as TGTGCCAGCACGCTCGGGTGGGGGGGCACAGATACGCAGTATTTT. This translates into CASTLGWGGTDTQYF.

By share, this clonotype counts as large. This CDR3 reads CSASAGDVGNTIYF. The CDR3 DNA reads as TGCAGTGCTAGTGCAGGGGACGTGGGAAACACCATATATTTT. V gene TRBV20-1 combines with J gene TRBJ1-3; D might be TRBD1 (6 bases). The germline V gene has CDR1 DFQATT and CDR2 SNEGSKA (reference sequence). V lost 3 bases to trimming and J lost 4 bases, with 13 bases between them. The length of the CDR3 is 14 residues.

This clonotype was counted between two and nine times. CDR3 coding DNA: TGTGCCAGCAGTTACTTAGGGGCCCAGCATTTT. This codes for CASSYLGAQHF. This chain joins TRBV6-5 and TRBJ1-5, with D possibly matching TRBD1 (5 bases). V dropped 1 base and J dropped 11 bases, with 6 bases sitting between them. The length of the CDR3 is 11 residues. The germline gives CDR1 MNHEY, CDR2 SVGAGI.

The sample holds a few counts of this clonotype. V usage is TRBV6-2 or TRBV6-3 and J usage is TRBJ1-2; no firm D call. Germline CDR1 reads MNHEY; CDR2 reads SVGEGT. The length of the CDR3 is 16 residues. With 5 bases removed from V and 0 bases from J, the gap between germline ends came to 16 bases. CDR3 loop: CASSKTELPPNYGYTF. The CDR3 nucleotides are TGTGCCAGCAGTAAGACCGAACTTCCCCCTAACTATGGCTACACCTTC.

This chain joins TRBV7-2 and TRBJ2-2; 16 nucleotides line up with TRBD2. CDR3 length: 21 residues. CDR1 is SGHTA, CDR2 FQGNSA, per germline. With 2 bases clipped from V and 3 bases from J, the junction kept 12 bases outside the gene matches. This chain's CDR3 is CASSLRRGTSGRAADTGELFF. In DNA form, the CDR3 reads TGTGCCAGCAGCTTAAGGCGGGGGACTAGCGGGAGGGCCGCGGACACCGGGGAGCTGTTTTTT.

This clonotype was picked up a small number of times. The chain couples TRBV4-3 to TRBJ2-5; D is ambiguous. The CDR3 sequence is 16 residues long. Germline CDR1 reads LGHNA; CDR2 reads YSLEER. V was shortened by 4 bases and J by 1 base, with 16 bases between the two germline ends. In DNA, the CDR3 is TGCGCCAGCAGCCGAGGAAATACCCTGTCCCAAGAGACCCAGTACTTC. This sequence encodes CASSRGNTLSQETQYF.

A single count supports this clonotype. The chain joins TRBV5-8 to TRBJ1-3; TRBD1 might be the D (5 bases). The V and J ends lost 4 bases and 1 base respectively, with 18 bases between them. The length of the CDR3 is 17 residues. Per germline, CDR1 SGHTS and CDR2 YDEGEE. CDR3 residues: CASSAARSRVSGNTIYF. CDR3 DNA: TGTGCCAGCAGCGCCGCGAGGTCCAGGGTTTCTGGAAACACCATATATTTT.

CDR3 residues: CSASQETQYF. The CDR3 nucleotides read TGCAGTGCTAGCCAAGAGACCCAGTACTTC. The chain links TRBV20-1 to TRBJ2-5, with D unresolved. The CDR3 totals 10 residues. Germline V CDR1 and CDR2: DFQATT, SNEGSKA (reference sequence). The V end lost 3 bases, the J end lost 1 base, and 0 bases lay between the germline ends.

The J gene is TRBJ2-2, the V gene TRBV20-1; D is unclear. The CDR3 has 14 residues. The V gene lost 0 bases and the J gene lost 5 bases, with 10 bases spanning the gap. The germline CDR1 and CDR2 sequences are DFQATT and SNEGSKA (reference sequence). The CDR3: CSARDFQVTGELFF. CDR3 in DNA: TGCAGTGCTAGAGATTTTCAGGTTACCGGGGAGCTGTTTTTT.

The chain joins TRBV5-1 to TRBJ2-5; 9 positions match TRBD1. V was clipped by 5 bases and J by 5 bases; unmatched bases: 4. The germline V gene encodes CDR1 SGHRS and CDR2 YFSETQ. This CDR3 contains 13 residues. The CDR3 coding sequence is TGCGCCAGCAGACAGGGGGCAGAGGAGACCCAGTACTTC. It is translated as CASRQGAEETQYF.

The CDR3 region has the DNA TGTGCCAGCAGCCAAGTGGGACTAGTGAACACCGGGGAGCTGTTTTTT. This translates into CASSQVGLVNTGELFF. The chain employs TRBV14 and TRBJ2-2; TRBD2 matches 8 bases. CDR1 is SGHDN, CDR2 FVKESK, per germline. CDR3 length: 16 amino acids. With V trimmed by 1 base and J by 1 base, 2 bases remained unmatched. Filled out from reference TRBV14 and TRBJ2-2, the complete variable domain reads EAGVTQFPSHSVIEKGQTVTLRCDPISGHDNLYWYRRVMGKEIKFLLHFVKESKQDESGMPNNRFLAERTGGTYSTLKVQPAELEDSGVYFCASSQVGLVNTGELFFGEGSRLTVL.

The chain employs TRBV7-9 and TRBJ2-7; D might be TRBD1 (7 bases). Germline values: CDR1 SEHNR, CDR2 FQNEAQ (reference sequence). CDR3 size: 12 residues. V lost 5 bases and J lost 3, with 8 bases in between. The CDR3 region has the DNA TGTGCCAGCAGCCAGGGGGGCTACGAGCAGTACTTC. Translation gives CASSQGGYEQYF.

With respect to this clonotype: Its ends do not fully match the called genes, so a read error is possible. The J gene is TRBJ2-1, the V gene TRBV7-6; 8 bases map to TRBD2. There are 15 residues in the CDR3. From germline, CDR1 is SGHVS and CDR2 FNYEAQ. The CDR3: CASSPGPGTRAEQFF. The CDR3 DNA follows: TGTGCTAGCAGCCCCGGCCCGGGGACTAGGGCTGAGCAGTTCTTC.

The CDR3 DNA is TGTGCCAGCAGTTTAGCGGGGACAACAGAGGATGAGCAGTTCTTC. Protein: CASSLAGTTEDEQFF. This chain uses TRBV28 with TRBJ2-1; D is possibly TRBD1 or TRBD2 (6 bases each). Germline V gene sequence: CDR1 MDHEN, CDR2 SYDVKM. Between the trimmed V and J ends, which lost 2 bases and 8 bases, there was a span of 16 bases. This CDR3 has 15 amino acids.

This clonotype occurred once. The chain joins TRBV3-1 to TRBJ2-2, with TRBD2 matching 7 bases. The V gene end was trimmed by 0 bases and the J gene end by 5 bases; junction bases not matched to a gene: 9. The CDR3 is 17 residues long. CDR1 and CDR2 from the germline V gene are LGHDT and YNNKEL (reference sequence). The CDR3 here is CASSQDGRGLRTGELFF. The CDR3 DNA is TGTGCCAGCAGCCAAGATGGGCGGGGGTTGAGGACCGGGGAGCTGTTTTTT.

The J gene is TRBJ1-3, the V gene TRBV20-1; unclear D gene. The V and J ends lost 3 bases and 4 bases respectively, with 13 bases between them. In germline, CDR1 is DFQATT, CDR2 SNEGSKA (reference sequence). CDR3 length: 14 residues. CDR3 DNA sequence: TGCAGTGCTAGCCCCTACGGGCGGGGAAACACCATATATTTT. It encodes CSASPYGRGNTIYF.

The chain carries TRBV7-8 and TRBJ1-4; weak D call: TRBD1 (5 bases). CDR3 length equals 18 residues. The V end lost 6 bases, the J end lost 4 bases, and 24 bases lay between the germline ends. Looked up from germline, CDR1 is SGHVS and CDR2 is FQNEAQ. CDR3 sequence: CASRAGPGAIAGNEKLFF. CDR3 bases: TGTGCCAGCAGGGCAGGTCCCGGGGCAATTGCTGGTAATGAAAAACTGTTTTTT.